Following are 10 T cell receptor beta chains from one sample sequenced in a study of blood T cells in healthy people across ages. Primers used in a second PCR of roughly 6 to 12 cycles were a sample-barcoded 5' primer and a J-beta primer mix. TCRdb reprocessed the 5' RACE reads with MiXCR, giving one entry per CDR3 protein. The sample records roughly 2 million distinct CDR3 sequences, roughly 50% being singletons. Sequenced material: blood. Receptors originate from a woman in her forties in good health.

This sequence joins TRBV20-1 and TRBJ2-4; either TRBD1 or TRBD2 may fit D (5 bases each). The J call may be wrong; the DNA end is better matched by TRBJ2-7. CDR3 length equals 13 residues. CDR1 is DFQATT, CDR2 SNEGSKA, per germline (reference sequence). CDR3 nucleotide sequence: TGCAGTGCTTTCCGGGACGGACCCTACGAGCAGTACTTC. Translated, it gives CSAFRDGPYEQYF.

V and J are TRBV6-2 or TRBV6-3 and TRBJ2-1, with D unresolved. The CDR3 length is 12 residues. Germline assignment: CDR1 MNHEY and CDR2 SVGEGT. Trimming pared 2 bases from V and 13 bases from J, leaving 12 bases between. The CDR3 DNA reads TGTGCCAGCAGTTACGGTCAAGAGACCCAGTTCTTC. Protein product: CASSYGQETQFF.

This chain links TRBV27 with TRBJ2-1; D possibly matches TRBD1 or TRBD2 (5 bases each). Germline V gene sequence: CDR1 MNHEY, CDR2 SMNVEV (reference sequence). CDR3 size: 14 residues. V dropped 5 bases and J dropped 8 bases, with 16 bases sitting between them. CDR3 in DNA: TGTGCCAGCAGTACACAGGATGTGCGGGATGAGCAGTTCTTC. This codes for CASSTQDVRDEQFF.

J is TRBJ1-5 and V is TRBV12-3 or TRBV12-4; D may be TRBD1 (5 bases). The CDR3 loop spans 14 amino acids. Trimming removed 4 bases at V and 2 bases at J, with 9 bases between. CDR3 coding DNA: TGTGCCAGCAGTTGGGACGCGCGCAATCAGCCCCAGCATTTT. Amino acid sequence: CASSWDARNQPQHF.

The chain employs TRBV6-1 and TRBJ2-3; D may be TRBD1 (5 bases). This CDR3 is 15 amino acids long. Looked up from germline, CDR1 is MNHNS and CDR2 is SASEGT. Trimming shortened V by 3 bases and J by 0 bases, and 10 bases separated the two germline ends. CDR3 sequence (DNA): TGTGCCAGCAGTGATGCGACAGAAAGCACAGATACGCAGTATTTT. Residues: CASSDATESTDTQYF.

The sample holds a few counts of this clonotype. This chain links TRBV12-5 with TRBJ2-1, with 9 positions matching TRBD1. The CDR3 extends over 14 amino acids. V trimming: 1 base; J trimming: 7 bases; junction bases outside the gene matches: 2. Per the germline V gene, CDR1 is LGHNT and CDR2 is FRNRAP. The CDR3 DNA follows: TGTGCTAGTGGTTTGGGGGACAGGGTTAATGAGCAGTTCTTC. Protein product: CASGLGDRVNEQFF.

Ten or more counts support this clonotype. This chain uses TRBV20-1 with TRBJ2-1; 12 nucleotides agree with TRBD2. Germline V gives CDR1 DFQATT, CDR2 SNEGSKA (reference sequence). The CDR3 is 19 amino acids. V gave up 1 base and J gave up 5 bases; unmatched junction bases: 15. This CDR3 is CSARALAGGLSKSHNEQFF. The DNA of the CDR3 is TGCAGTGCTAGAGCTCTAGCGGGGGGGCTTAGTAAGTCCCACAATGAGCAGTTCTTC.

This clonotype showed up just a few times. V is TRBV4-2 and J is TRBJ2-3, with 7 bases that match TRBD2. Germline V gene lookup returns CDR1 LGHNA and CDR2 YNFKEQ. The CDR3 totals 17 residues. Trimming cost V 4 bases and J 3 bases; bases outside gene matches: 13. The CDR3, as DNA: TGTGCCAGCAGCCGGGACTACCCTCTCCTTAGGACAGATACGCAGTATTTT. This translates into CASSRDYPLLRTDTQYF.

As for this clonotype: Compared with germline, one end of the junction differs, possibly owing to a read error. The chain couples TRBV5-5 to TRBJ2-5; 9 bases agree with TRBD1. Germline loops: CDR1 SGHKS, CDR2 YYEKEE (reference sequence). This CDR3 spans 15 amino acids. The CDR3 DNA sequence: TGTGCCAGCAGCCCGCCCGGGACAGGGCAAGAGGCCCAGTACTTC. Translating gives CASSPPGTGQEAQYF.

This rearrangement joins TRBV29-1 to TRBJ2-3, with D possibly being TRBD1 (6 bases). The germline V gene encodes CDR1 SQVTM and CDR2 ANQGSEA. Trimming removed 8 bases at V and 3 bases at J, with 21 bases between. The CDR3 is made up of 15 amino acids. The CDR3 nucleotides read TGCAGCTTTTGTGTCCTTACAGGGCCGACAGATACGCAGTATTTT. It yields the protein CSFCVLTGPTDTQYF.